Detailed here is one TCR beta chain. RNA transcripts served as the template for amplifying TCR beta CDR3 regions. The HTBI primer set served for first-round RT-PCR of the TCR CDR3. TCRdb redid the calling of the multiplex PCR reads with MiXCR, one entry per CDR3 protein. The sample holds 540,000 or so distinct CDR3 sequences, less than 20% seen once. The sample comes from a study of T cells in Graves' hyperthyroidism and ophthalmopathy. Trimming pared 0 bases from V and 10 bases from J, leaving 18 bases between. Germline CDR1 is SGHTA and CDR2 is FQGNSA. The CDR3 consists of 15 residues. Sequencing input: blood. This chain connects TRBV7-2 to TRBJ1-2; D may be TRBD1 (5 bases). The sequence was obtained from a woman in her 30s with Graves' hyperthyroidism. CDR3 protein: CASSLAQGGDGDYTF. In DNA, the CDR3 is TGTGCCAGCAGCTTAGCTCAGGGTGGAGACGGCGACTACACCTTC.